Following are 24 T cell receptor beta chains from one sample sequenced in a study of T cell repertoires in cytomegalovirus infection. MiXCR, run by TCRdb on the reads, gives a single entry per CDR3 protein. The data contain a few hundred thousand distinct CDR3 sequences, 20% to 25% of them singletons. Their recognized antigens are unknown. Sample: cultured PBMCs, taken from culture after CMV antigen stimulation. Receptors originate from a human donor in good health (CMV status not recorded). Some clones in this sample may be carry-over from other donors' samples.

This clonotype was seen more than once but under ten times. The V call is TRBV10-3, the J call TRBJ1-1; weak D call: TRBD1 (5 bases). Looked up from germline, CDR1 is ENHRY and CDR2 is SYGVKD. V was pared by 10 bases and J by 2 bases, with 14 bases between. This CDR3 spans 13 amino acids. The CDR3 sequence is CATGDVGNTEAFF. The CDR3 nucleotides are TGTGCCACCGGGGACGTTGGCAACACTGAAGCTTTCTTT.

This chain joins TRBV20-1 and TRBJ2-1; the match to TRBD2 covers 10 bases. V shed 5 bases and J 7 bases; nucleotides not matched to a gene: 11. The CDR3 extends over 15 amino acids. Per germline, CDR1 DFQATT and CDR2 SNEGSKA (reference sequence). In DNA, the CDR3 is TGCAGTGCTTTCCGGGAGCGGGAGGGTAAGAATGAGCAGTTCTTC. This sequence encodes CSAFREREGKNEQFF.

V and J are TRBV28 and TRBJ2-7, with D perhaps assigned TRBD1 or TRBD2 (5 bases each). The CDR3 sequence is 15 residues long. Trimming took off 3 bases at V and 3 bases at J, with 15 bases between the two ends. CDR1 MDHEN and CDR2 SYDVKM come from the germline V gene. The DNA for the CDR3 is TGTGCCAGCAGTTTTTCTGGGGGAATTAACTACGAGCAGTACTTC. This gives the protein CASSFSGGINYEQYF.

This clonotype has just a few counts. CDR3 sequence reads: CATSREDVAGVAYNEQFF. DNA of the CDR3: TGTGCCACCAGCAGAGAAGATGTAGCGGGAGTCGCCTACAATGAGCAGTTCTTC. This chain joins TRBV15 and TRBJ2-1, with 9 bases fitting TRBD2. The germline V gene has CDR1 LNHNV and CDR2 YYDKDF (reference sequence). V shed 0 bases and J 2 bases; nucleotides not matched to a gene: 8. This CDR3 is built from 18 residues. Using reference TRBV15 and TRBJ2-1 for the parts outside the CDR3, the full variable domain is DAMVIQNPRYQVTQFGKPVTLSCSQTLNHNVMYWYQQKSSQAPKLLFHYYDKDFNNEADTPDNFQSRRPNTSFCFLDIRSPGLGDTAMYLCATSREDVAGVAYNEQFFGPGTRLTVL.

In regard to this clonotype: A much larger clone sits a single nucleotide away, making a read error possible. The chain links TRBV28 to TRBJ2-5, with D tentatively TRBD1 (6 bases). This CDR3 comprises 13 residues. Germline assignment: CDR1 MDHEN and CDR2 SYDVKM. CDR3 nucleotide sequence: TGTGACAGCAGGCTGCAGGGGCAGGAGACCCAGTACTTC. It yields the protein CDSRLQGQETQYF. Using reference TRBV28 and TRBJ2-5 for the parts outside the CDR3, the full variable domain is DVKVTQSSRYLVKRTGEKVFLECVQDMDHENMFWYRQDPGLGLRLIYFSYDVKMKEKGDIPEGYSVSREKKERFSLILESASTNQTSMYLCDSRLQGQETQYFGPGTRLLVL.

The chain employs TRBV12-3 or TRBV12-4 and TRBJ2-3; TRBD2 aligns across 12 bases. The ends lost 1 base at V and 2 bases at J; junction bases unmatched: 4. CDR3 length equals 17 residues. For the CDR3, the DNA is TGTGCCAGCAGTTTAGACCGGACTAGCGGGAACACAGATACGCAGTATTTT. Protein: CASSLDRTSGNTDTQYF.

This clonotype was counted many times. The chain is built from TRBV12-3 or TRBV12-4 and TRBJ1-3; no definite D call. The length of the CDR3 is 15 residues. V lost 3 bases, J lost 0 bases, and 9 bases lay in between. The CDR3 loop is CASSLAGASGNTIYF. The CDR3 bases are TGTGCCAGCAGTTTGGCGGGAGCCTCTGGAAACACCATATATTTT.

This clonotype was recorded many times. The chain combines TRBV5-1 with TRBJ2-3, with D possibly matching TRBD2 (6 bases). The length of the CDR3 is 16 residues. V shed 7 bases and J shed 0 bases, with 18 bases lying between them. The germline V gene has CDR1 SGHRS and CDR2 YFSETQ. The CDR3 DNA follows: TGCGCCAGCCGAGACGCCGCTAGCGTTAGCACAGATACGCAGTATTTT. Amino acid sequence: CASRDAASVSTDTQYF.

This clonotype was seen a handful of times. The CDR3 loop reads CASSSLGGLYNEQFF. CDR3 nucleotide sequence: TGTGCCAGCAGCTCACTAGGCGGGCTCTACAATGAGCAGTTCTTC. This sequence joins TRBV7-9 and TRBJ2-1; the D gene is possibly TRBD2 (5 bases). Trimming stripped 4 bases from V and 3 bases from J, with 13 bases between. Germline loops: CDR1 SEHNR, CDR2 FQNEAQ (reference sequence). The CDR3 spans 15 residues.

The chain couples TRBV10-3 to TRBJ2-5; TRBD1 aligns across 7 bases. Germline trimming cut 4 bases from V and 5 bases from J; bases unmatched to any gene: 13. From germline, CDR1 is ENHRY and CDR2 SYGVKD. The length of the CDR3 is 16 residues. CDR3 DNA: TGTGCCATCAGTGCGACGAGCCAGGGGGTAATCGAGACCCAGTACTTC. Amino acids: CAISATSQGVIETQYF.

This clonotype was seen repeatedly, ten times or more. The rearrangement uses TRBV7-2 and TRBJ2-1, with unresolved D. Germline V gene data show CDR1 as SGHTA and CDR2 as FQGNSA. V was shortened by 5 bases and J by 1 base, with 12 bases between the two germline ends. This CDR3 contains 15 residues. Written as DNA, the CDR3 is TGTGCCAGCAGCCCCCCAGTGCTTTCCTACAATGAGCAGTTCTTC. Translated: CASSPPVLSYNEQFF. The full variable domain, its missing parts supplied by reference TRBV7-2 and TRBJ2-1, is GAGVSQSPSNKVTEKGKDVELRCDPISGHTALYWYRQSLGQGLEFLIYFQGNSAPDKSGLPSDRFSAERTGGSVSTLTIQRTQQEDSAVYLCASSPPVLSYNEQFFGPGTRLTVL.

This clonotype was counted ten times or more. The chain employs TRBV7-8 and TRBJ2-1; 7 nucleotides line up with TRBD2. V was clipped by 4 bases and J by 3 bases; unmatched bases: 12. Germline-derived CDR1 and CDR2 are SGHVS and FQNEAQ. There are 17 residues in the CDR3. This CDR3 reads CASSSPGTGGHYNEQFF. Here the CDR3 DNA reads TGTGCCAGCAGCTCCCCAGGGACGGGAGGCCACTACAATGAGCAGTTCTTC.

In this sample, this clonotype turned up many times. The chain uses TRBV7-6 and TRBJ2-1; D is ambiguous. Germline loops: CDR1 SGHVS, CDR2 FNYEAQ. Trimming cost V 1 base and J 3 bases, with 7 bases left between them. The CDR3 is made up of 14 amino acids. The chain's CDR3 is CASSLDPDYNEQFF. CDR3 nucleotide sequence: TGTGCCAGCAGCTTAGATCCAGACTACAATGAGCAGTTCTTC. The complete variable domain, with remaining parts taken from reference TRBV7-6 and TRBJ2-1, reads GAGVSQSPRYKVTKRGQDVALRCDPISGHVSLYWYRQALGQGPEFLTYFNYEAQQDKSGLPNDRFSAERPEGSISTLTIQRTEQRDSAMYRCASSLDPDYNEQFFGPGTRLTVL.

This clonotype was found many times. The chain is built from TRBV7-2 and TRBJ1-1, with 8 bases fitting TRBD1. Germline CDR1 reads SGHTA; CDR2 reads FQGNSA. V shed 4 bases, J shed 5 bases, and the junction held 6 bases outside the gene matches. There are 14 residues in the CDR3. The CDR3 loop is CASSSRQGRTEAFF. The CDR3 DNA reads as TGTGCCAGCAGCTCACGACAGGGGAGAACTGAAGCTTTCTTT.

The chain employs TRBV29-1 and TRBJ1-1, with D perhaps TRBD1 (5 bases). The CDR3 is 14 amino acids. The germline V and J ends were trimmed by 6 bases and 0 bases, with 14 bases remaining between them. The germline V gene encodes CDR1 SQVTM and CDR2 ANQGSEA. This CDR3 is CSVHRGRMNTEAFF. Written as DNA, the CDR3 is TGCAGCGTCCACCGGGGGAGAATGAACACTGAAGCTTTCTTT.

The rearrangement links TRBV27 to TRBJ2-3; the D is unclear. The CDR3 runs 14 residues. V lost 2 bases, J lost 5 bases, and 11 bases lay in between. Germline V gene sequence: CDR1 MNHEY, CDR2 SMNVEV (reference sequence). CDR3 region: CASSLKAPGDTQYF. As DNA, the CDR3 is TGTGCCAGCAGTTTAAAGGCCCCTGGAGATACGCAGTATTTT.

This clonotype was detected only a few times. This chain joins TRBV19 and TRBJ1-5, with TRBD1 as a possible D gene (5 bases). V gave up 3 bases and J gave up 0 bases, with 9 bases separating them. The CDR3 extends over 15 amino acids. The germline V gene encodes CDR1 LNHDA and CDR2 SQIVND (reference sequence). The CDR3 here is CASSIRGVSNQPQHF. DNA of the CDR3: TGTGCCAGTAGTATCCGGGGGGTTAGCAATCAGCCCCAGCATTTT. The complete variable domain, with remaining parts taken from reference TRBV19 and TRBJ1-5, reads DGGITQSPKYLFRKEGQNVTLSCEQNLNHDAMYWYRQDPGQGLRLIYYSQIVNDFQKGDIAEGYSVSREKKESFPLTVTSAQKNPTAFYLCASSIRGVSNQPQHFGDGTRLSIL.

J is TRBJ2-2 and V is TRBV12-3 or TRBV12-4; 7 bases map to TRBD1. This CDR3 is built from 13 residues. V shed 3 bases, J shed 6 bases, and the junction held 1 base outside the gene matches. This chain's CDR3 is CASSFGTAGELFF. In DNA form, the CDR3 reads TGTGCCAGCAGTTTCGGGACAGCCGGGGAGCTGTTTTTT.

The chain employs TRBV7-9 and TRBJ2-1; 7 bases align to TRBD1. The CDR3 is made up of 15 amino acids. Per the germline V gene, CDR1 is SEHNR and CDR2 is FQNEAQ (reference sequence). Unmatched junction bases numbered 13, after V lost 8 bases and J lost 6 bases. The CDR3 DNA sequence: TGTGCCAGCGCATCAAGGGGGCTAATACCCAATGAGCAGTTCTTC. This gives the protein CASASRGLIPNEQFF.

This chain links TRBV6-2 or TRBV6-3 with TRBJ2-1; D gene unclear. The V end was cut by 0 bases, the J end by 4 bases, with 7 bases between. Germline CDR1 is MNHEY and CDR2 is SVGEGT. The CDR3 runs 14 residues. CDR3 protein: CASSYSSHYNEQFF. In DNA, the CDR3 is TGTGCCAGCAGTTACTCCTCCCATTACAATGAGCAGTTCTTC.

This clonotype occurred many times. The rearrangement joins TRBV5-1 to TRBJ2-1; 13 bases match TRBD2. CDR1 and CDR2 from the germline V gene are SGHRS and YFSETQ. CDR3 size: 15 residues. V lost 5 bases and J lost 7; bases outside the gene matches: 6. CDR3 sequence reads: CASRDGLAGANEQFF. The CDR3 bases are TGCGCCAGCAGGGATGGACTAGCGGGAGCAAATGAGCAGTTCTTC.

CDR3 in amino acids: CASGLVGGSEAFF. The CDR3, as DNA: TGTGCTAGTGGTTTGGTTGGGGGCTCTGAAGCTTTCTTT. The chain carries TRBV12-5 and TRBJ1-1; tentatively, D is TRBD1 (6 bases). Trimming shortened V by 0 bases and J by 6 bases, and 8 bases separated the two germline ends. Germline CDR1 and CDR2: LGHNT and FRNRAP. The CDR3 length is 13 residues.

This clonotype has more than one count but fewer than ten. The CDR3 protein is CASSYGGTGSRGELFF. In DNA, the CDR3 is TGTGCCAGCAGTTACGGAGGGACAGGGTCTAGGGGGGAGCTGTTTTTT. The chain employs TRBV6-5 and TRBJ2-2, with 9 bases matching TRBD1. With V trimmed by 2 bases and J by 8 bases, 9 bases remained unmatched. Germline V lookup: CDR1 MNHEY, CDR2 SVGAGI. The CDR3 runs 16 residues.

This clonotype came up a few times. The V and J genes are TRBV28 and TRBJ2-5; maybe TRBD2 (7 bases). Trimming removed 5 bases from V and 0 bases from J, with 13 bases in between. CDR3 size: 15 residues. Germline loops: CDR1 MDHEN, CDR2 SYDVKM. The CDR3 DNA is TGTGCCAGCAGTCAGGCGGGGGCTAACCAAGAGACCCAGTACTTC. Translation: CASSQAGANQETQYF.